This entry lists 2 T cell receptor beta chains sequenced from one sample in a study of neurological immune-mediated disorders. TCRdb reanalysed the 5' RACE reads using MiXCR and keeps one entry per CDR3 protein. The sample lists roughly 52,000 distinct CDR3 sequences; less than 4% were seen once. The source material was PBMCs. The receptors were gathered from a man aged 55 to 70 with multiple sclerosis.

This clonotype occurred many times. The chain employs TRBV12-3 or TRBV12-4 and TRBJ2-2, with 7 bases fitting TRBD2. The CDR3 totals 14 residues. J lost 8 bases, V lost 6 bases, and 9 bases had no gene match. CDR3 residues: CASRGGTAEGELFF. The CDR3 DNA reads TGTGCCAGCAGGGGAGGGACGGCTGAGGGGGAGCTGTTTTTT.

The V call is TRBV5-1, the J call TRBJ1-1, with TRBD1 matching over 9 bases. Germline CDR1 reads SGHRS; CDR2 reads YFSETQ. Trimming took 0 bases from V and 8 from J; bases not matched to a gene: 5. This CDR3 comprises 14 residues. The CDR3 loop is CASSLGGTGREAFF. The CDR3 DNA is TGCGCCAGCAGCTTGGGCGGGACAGGGCGCGAAGCTTTCTTT.